Each of the 9 T cell receptor beta chains below was sequenced from the same sample in a study of T cells in Graves' hyperthyroidism and ophthalmopathy. What was amplified from RNA transcripts were TCR beta CDR3 regions. The HTBI primer set drove a first-round RT-PCR of the TCR CDR3. TCRdb re-derived calls from the multiplex PCR reads in MiXCR, one entry per CDR3 protein. The sample carries about 290,000 distinct CDR3 sequences, about 14% recorded once. Sample: blood. All receptors come from a woman aged 25 to 39 with Graves' hyperthyroidism that later progressed to Graves' ophthalmopathy.

There are many counts of this clonotype. CDR3 in amino acids: CAWSRKTTQGKGKLFF. The CDR3 DNA sequence: TGTGCCTGGAGTCGGAAGACCACACAGGGGAAGGGGAAACTGTTTTTT. This chain connects TRBV30 to TRBJ1-4; TRBD1 agrees at 7 bases. The germline CDR1 and CDR2 sequences are GTSNPN and SVGIG (reference sequence). This CDR3 contains 16 residues. Germline trimming cut 2 bases from V and 11 bases from J; bases unmatched to any gene: 17.

This clonotype appeared many times. This rearrangement joins TRBV2 to TRBJ2-2; TRBD2 might be the D (6 bases). The CDR3 sequence is 14 residues long. Trimming shortened V by 6 bases and J by 4 bases, and 12 bases separated the two germline ends. Germline assignment: CDR1 SNHLY and CDR2 FYNNEI. Written as DNA, the CDR3 is TGTGCCAGCAGCGACCCGACTAGCACCGGGGAGCTGTTTTTT. It codes for CASSDPTSTGELFF.

This clonotype appeared many times. This chain uses TRBV30 with TRBJ2-7, with 9 bases matching TRBD1. Trimming took 0 bases from V and 4 from J; bases not matched to a gene: 1. The CDR3 length is 13 residues. Germline V CDR1 and CDR2: GTSNPN, SVGIG (reference sequence). CDR3 sequence (DNA): TGTGCCTGGAGTGTGGGACAGGGATACGAGCAGTACTTC. Translating it yields CAWSVGQGYEQYF.

Regarding this clonotype: This could be a read error, since a much larger clone is one nucleotide away. CDR3 sequence (DNA): TGTGCCGGCACCAAGGGGACTAGCACAGATACGCAGTATTTT. Residues: CAGTKGTSTDTQYF. The chain joins TRBV6-2 or TRBV6-3 to TRBJ2-3; D may be TRBD2 (6 bases). V was cut by 11 bases and J by 0 bases, with 15 bases left in between. The CDR3 length is 14 residues. Germline-derived CDR1 and CDR2 are MNHEY and SVGEGT.

This clonotype came up many times. V is TRBV28 and J is TRBJ2-7, with D possibly matching TRBD1 (6 bases). The CDR3 consists of 14 residues. Trimming removed 7 bases from V and 0 bases from J, with 13 bases in between. The V gene's germline CDR1 is MDHEN and CDR2 SYDVKM. The CDR3 nucleotides read TGTGCCAGCAACGGCCAGGGGTCCTCCTACGAGCAGTACTTC. It encodes CASNGQGSSYEQYF.

Only a few counts were recorded for this clonotype. A much bigger clone sits one base away, suggesting this may be a read error. The chain recombines TRBV6-5 with TRBJ2-5, with D perhaps TRBD2 (5 bases). Trimming took 0 bases from V and 6 from J, leaving 20 bases between them. This CDR3 has 17 amino acids. Germline V lookup: CDR1 MNHEY, CDR2 SVGAGI. The DNA of the CDR3 is TGTGCCAGCAGTTACTCCCGCGGGCCGTCTAGGATTAAGACCCAGTACTTC. Translation gives CASSYSRGPSRIKTQYF.

This clonotype was detected many times. The V and J genes are TRBV27 and TRBJ2-3; D gene ambiguous. Germline CDR1 is MNHEY and CDR2 is SMNVEV (reference sequence). The V gene lost 4 bases and the J gene lost 2 bases, with 10 bases spanning the gap. The CDR3 runs to 14 residues. This CDR3 is CASSYGFPTDTQYF. CDR3 DNA: TGTGCCAGCAGTTACGGCTTCCCCACAGATACGCAGTATTTT.

The chain carries TRBV25-1 and TRBJ1-2, with 10 bases lining up with TRBD1. Germline trimming cut 6 bases from V and 5 bases from J; bases unmatched to any gene: 3. Germline CDR1 is MGHDK and CDR2 is SYGVNS. This CDR3 has 13 residues. CDR3 sequence reads: CASRDRGSYGYTF. The CDR3 region has the DNA TGTGCCAGCAGGGACAGGGGGTCATATGGCTACACCTTC.

This sequence joins TRBV20-1 and TRBJ2-7, with D possibly being TRBD2 (5 bases). The CDR3 sequence is 14 residues long. The germline gives CDR1 DFQATT, CDR2 SNEGSKA (reference sequence). Trimming removed 5 bases at V and 6 bases at J, with 20 bases between. CDR3 sequence: CSAGSGSKWLEQYF. In DNA, the CDR3 is TGCAGTGCTGGGTCGGGGTCGAAGTGGCTCGAGCAGTACTTC.